These 22 T cell receptor beta chains share one sample of origin, sequenced in a study of T-cell reconstitution after alpha-beta-depleted transplantation in children. Library preparation (for TCRbeta) was performed with unique molecular identifiers. From the PCR reads, TCRdb called clonotypes with MiXCR, one entry per CDR3 protein. In the table there are fewer than 120,000 distinct CDR3 sequences, approximately 10% of which are singletons. Sequenced here: PBMCs from the stem cell graft donor, sampled from the stem cell graft. The receptors derive from a human donor who donated a stem cell graft to a child with acute lymphoblastic leukemia.

Ten or more counts support this clonotype. This chain joins TRBV20-1 and TRBJ2-7, with D possibly being TRBD2 (6 bases). Trimming took off 3 bases at V and 3 bases at J, with 12 bases between the two ends. In germline, CDR1 is DFQATT, CDR2 SNEGSKA (reference sequence). There are 13 residues in the CDR3. CDR3 sequence (DNA): TGCAGTGCTAGGGGGCGGGAAGACTACGAGCAGTACTTC. Residues: CSARGREDYEQYF.

In its sample, this clonotype was seen many times. The genes are TRBV7-6 and TRBJ1-6; 9 nucleotides align to TRBD1. J lost 7 bases, V lost 5 bases, and 6 bases had no gene match. This CDR3 contains 15 residues. Germline V lookup: CDR1 SGHVS, CDR2 FNYEAQ. CDR3 sequence (DNA): TGTGCCAGCAGCGCGCAACAGGGGGCGAATTCACCCCTCCACTTT. This encodes CASSAQQGANSPLHF.

This clonotype was detected ten times or more. The rearrangement joins TRBV20-1 to TRBJ2-3, with 11 bases lining up with TRBD1. Losses at the gene ends were 2 bases for V and 1 base for J; bases not matched to a gene: 2. Per the germline V gene, CDR1 is DFQATT and CDR2 is SNEGSKA (reference sequence). CDR3 length: 15 amino acids. DNA for the CDR3: TGCAGTGCTAGAAGGACAGGGGGCCGCACAGATACGCAGTATTTT. It translates to CSARRTGGRTDTQYF.

Concerning this clonotype: This sequence may be a read error, since a much larger clone differs from it by one base. V gene TRBV12-3 or TRBV12-4 combines with J gene TRBJ2-1, with D perhaps TRBD2 (5 bases). V was shortened by 5 bases and J by 6 bases, with 17 bases between the two germline ends. The CDR3 length is 15 residues. The CDR3 DNA reads as TGTGCCAGCAGTCCTAGCCGGGGTCTATCCAATGAGCAGTTCTTC. This gives the protein CASSPSRGLSNEQFF.

This clonotype was seen at least ten times. V and J are TRBV3-1 and TRBJ2-7, with 14 bases matching TRBD2. V was clipped by 4 bases and J by 3 bases; unmatched bases: 5. The CDR3 contains 16 residues. From germline, CDR1 is LGHDT and CDR2 YNNKEL (reference sequence). CDR3 region: CASSPEGLAGVYEQYF. CDR3 nucleotides: TGTGCCAGCAGCCCCGAGGGACTAGCGGGAGTCTACGAGCAGTACTTC.

This clonotype was seen many times. The chain joins TRBV25-1 to TRBJ2-3; D ambiguous. CDR1 is MGHDK, CDR2 SYGVNS, per germline. The ends were cut back, 3 bases at V and 9 bases at J, with 10 bases in the middle. CDR3 length: 12 amino acids. The CDR3 loop is CASSDPIFTQYF. As DNA, the CDR3 is TGTGCCAGCAGTGATCCCATTTTCACGCAGTATTTT. Variable domain in full (rest from reference TRBV25-1 and TRBJ2-3): EADIYQTPRYLVIGTGKKITLECSQTMGHDKMYWYQQDPGMELHLIHYSYGVNSTEKGDLSSESTVSRIRTEHFPLTLESARPSHTSQYLCASSDPIFTQYFGPGTRLTVL.

This clonotype appeared many times. V is TRBV5-1 and J is TRBJ2-5, with 10 bases that match TRBD2. There are 15 residues in the CDR3. From germline, CDR1 is SGHRS and CDR2 YFSETQ. The ends lost 0 bases at V and 5 bases at J; junction bases unmatched: 4. The CDR3 sequence: CASSLAEREGETQYF. CDR3 sequence (DNA): TGCGCCAGCAGCTTGGCGGAGCGGGAGGGTGAGACCCAGTACTTC.

This clonotype was recorded at least ten times. The V gene is TRBV5-1, the J gene TRBJ1-1, with TRBD1 identical over 8 bases. CDR1 SGHRS and CDR2 YFSETQ come from the germline V gene. Trimming took 4 bases from V and 1 from J; bases not matched to a gene: 3. The CDR3 has 14 amino acids. Written as DNA, the CDR3 is TGCGCCAGCAGCCGGGACAGGTCGAACACTGAAGCTTTCTTT. Protein sequence: CASSRDRSNTEAFF.

Points on this clonotype: A much larger clone lies one base from this, so it may be a read error. CDR3 sequence: CASSHPLGWDSGNYEQYF. As DNA, the CDR3 is TGTGCCAGCAGCCACCCGCTTGGCTGGGATAGCGGAAACTACGAGCAGTACTTC. The chain employs TRBV11-2 and TRBJ2-7; maybe TRBD2 (6 bases). The germline V gene encodes CDR1 SGHAT and CDR2 FQNNGV. Trimming left V 5 bases short and J 3 bases short, with 26 bases between. The CDR3 sequence is 18 residues long.

This clonotype was counted many times. The genes are TRBV4-3 and TRBJ1-4; D gene ambiguous. The V end lost 0 bases, the J end lost 7 bases, and 15 bases lay between the germline ends. Germline CDR1 LGHNA, CDR2 YSLEER. The CDR3 spans 16 residues. DNA of the CDR3: TGCGCCAGCAGCCAAGATAGGCGGCCCGGAGGTGAAAAACTGTTTTTT. Protein: CASSQDRRPGGEKLFF.

This clonotype was recorded at least ten times. The J gene is TRBJ1-1, the V gene TRBV5-1, with 8 bases lining up with TRBD1. CDR3 length equals 13 residues. The V gene's germline CDR1 is SGHRS and CDR2 YFSETQ. V was clipped by 3 bases and J by 6 bases; unmatched bases: 4. Here the CDR3 DNA reads TGCGCCAGCAGCTGGGACAGGAGCCCTGAAGCTTTCTTT. Its translation is CASSWDRSPEAFF.

As regards this clonotype: This CDR3 fails to terminate in the conserved phenylalanine or tryptophan, so it likely reflects a read error. The chain recombines TRBV5-6 with TRBJ2-1; 10 bases align to TRBD2. The CDR3 is made up of 15 amino acids. With V trimmed by 7 bases and J by 5 bases, 9 bases remained unmatched. Germline CDR1 is SGHDT and CDR2 is YYEEEE. DNA for the CDR3: TGTGCCAGCTCCTTAGCGGGGGGCCCCGACAATGAGCAGTTCTTG. Translation gives CASSLAGGPDNEQFL.

This clonotype came up many times. The CDR3 reads CASRTHGTGLQETQYF. As DNA, the CDR3 is TGTGCCAGTAGAACCCACGGGACAGGGCTACAAGAGACCCAGTACTTC. The chain recombines TRBV19 with TRBJ2-5, with 9 bases fitting TRBD1. CDR3 length: 16 amino acids. Germline lookup yields CDR1 LNHDA and CDR2 SQIVND (reference sequence). V was pared by 6 bases and J by 2 bases, with 10 bases of the junction left unmatched.

This clonotype was picked up many times. The J gene is TRBJ2-7, the V gene TRBV12-3 or TRBV12-4; 9 nucleotides match TRBD1. CDR3 size: 14 residues. Germline trimming cut 5 bases from V and 2 bases from J; bases unmatched to any gene: 4. This CDR3 is CASSNGQGPYEQYF. The DNA for the CDR3 is TGTGCCAGCAGTAACGGACAGGGGCCCTACGAGCAGTACTTC.

This clonotype was seen repeatedly, ten times or more. V and J are TRBV12-3 or TRBV12-4 and TRBJ2-2; 10 bases line up with TRBD2. The CDR3 spans 15 residues. V was pared by 7 bases and J by 6 bases, with 8 bases of the junction left unmatched. The CDR3 is CASKIRTSGSGELFF. DNA for the CDR3: TGTGCCAGCAAAATTCGGACTAGCGGTTCCGGGGAGCTGTTTTTT.

There are many counts of this clonotype. V usage is TRBV7-3 and J usage is TRBJ2-1, with TRBD2 identical over 9 bases. V shed 5 bases and J 10 bases; nucleotides not matched to a gene: 9. Germline V CDR1 and CDR2: SGHTA, FQGTGA. The CDR3 contains 14 residues. Written as DNA, the CDR3 is TGTGCCAGCAGCCCTCAAGGGACTAGCAACGAGCAGTTCTTC. Amino acid sequence: CASSPQGTSNEQFF.

Details on this clonotype: A much larger clone sits a single nucleotide away, making a read error possible. The chain carries TRBV12-3 or TRBV12-4 and TRBJ1-1; D remains ambiguous. The CDR3 is 14 amino acids. This chain's CDR3 is CASSFFGLNTAAFF. The DNA for the CDR3 is TGTGCCAGCAGTTTCTTCGGTTTGAACACTGCAGCTTTCTTT.

This clonotype was counted at least ten times. The chain recombines TRBV13 with TRBJ1-4; D is ambiguous. V lost 3 bases and J lost 1, with 6 bases in between. Per the germline V gene, CDR1 is PRHDT and CDR2 is FYEKMQ (reference sequence). The CDR3 is 14 amino acids. The CDR3 here is CASSLGLTNEKLFF. The CDR3 bases are TGTGCCAGCAGCTTGGGGTTAACTAATGAAAAACTGTTTTTT. The whole variable domain, remainder taken from reference TRBV13 and TRBJ1-4, is AAGVIQSPRHLIKEKRETATLKCYPIPRHDTVYWYQQGPGQDPQFLISFYEKMQSDKGSIPDRFSAQQFSDYHSELNMSSLELGDSALYFCASSLGLTNEKLFFGSGTQLSVL.

Worth noting for this clonotype: This sequence may be a read error, since a much larger clone differs from it by one base. This sequence joins TRBV5-1 and TRBJ2-7, with a tentative D call TRBD2 (6 bases). Germline V gene lookup returns CDR1 SGHRS and CDR2 YFSETQ. This CDR3 is 12 amino acids long. Trimming took 2 bases from V and 6 from J, leaving 9 bases between them. CDR3 region: CASSFGGTEQYF. In DNA, the CDR3 is TGCGCCAGCAGCTTTGGCGGGACCGAGCAGTACTTC.

The CDR3 loop is CSVEGQYYGYTF. CDR3 DNA sequence: TGCAGCGTTGAGGGACAGTACTATGGCTACACCTTC. V and J are TRBV29-1 and TRBJ1-2; 7 positions match TRBD1. V gave up 3 bases and J gave up 3 bases; unmatched junction bases: 1. Germline-derived CDR1 and CDR2 are SQVTM and ANQGSEA. The CDR3 contains 12 residues.

This clonotype has at least ten counts. The chain uses TRBV19 and TRBJ2-1, with 14 bases matching TRBD2. The CDR3 sequence is 17 residues long. Germline V CDR1 and CDR2: LNHDA, SQIVND (reference sequence). Unmatched junction bases numbered 8, after V lost 4 bases and J lost 6 bases. The chain's CDR3 is CASSNPQGLAGANEQFF. CDR3 sequence (DNA): TGTGCCAGTAGTAACCCCCAGGGACTAGCGGGAGCCAATGAGCAGTTCTTC.

Ten or more counts support this clonotype. The V and J genes are TRBV20-1 and TRBJ1-1; D remains unclear. In germline, CDR1 is DFQATT, CDR2 SNEGSKA (reference sequence). The CDR3 runs 10 residues. The CDR3 sequence is CSAWRSEAFF. The CDR3 DNA follows: TGCAGCGCTTGGAGGTCTGAAGCTTTCTTT.